This TCR beta chain was recorded in a study of T-cell reconstitution after alpha-beta-depleted transplantation in children. Study-wide results and caveats: At day 60, the high TCRbeta diversity found in some patients originated from recipient T cells and thymic progenitors that had survived. Several hundred graft clones that had expanded were reportedly the source of alpha-beta T cells about two months after transplant. It was newly produced T cells that mostly accounted for T-cell counts and diversity one year after transplant.

This clonotype was counted at least ten times. The antigen is unknown. Unique molecular identifiers were built into the TCRbeta library. TCRdb itself ran the PCR reads through MiXCR, one entry per CDR3 protein. The sample consists of 280,000 or so distinct CDR3 sequences, approximately 10% of them appearing once. This CDR3 contains 16 residues. The V and J ends lost 4 bases and 0 bases, in that order; junction bases with no gene match: 8. The germline gives CDR1 SGHRS, CDR2 YFSETQ. The chain couples TRBV5-1 to TRBJ1-1; 8 bases line up with TRBD1. The source material was peripheral blood, sampled 180 days after TCRalphabeta/CD19-depleted stem cell transplant. This clonotype originated in a male patient aged 2 to 9 who had a stem cell transplant for chronic granulomatous disease, so the T cells may come from the graft donor. In DNA form, the CDR3 reads TGCGCCAGCAGCCCGACGACAGGGGTCATGAACACTGAAGCTTTCTTT. This encodes CASSPTTGVMNTEAFF.